This TCR beta chain stems from a study of Graves' ophthalmopathy and Graves' hyperthyroidism. The overall study: Peripheral blood sampling occurred at initial diagnosis, before any treatment. Notes on the study in general: Most thyroid-expanded clonotypes exceeding 0.001 frequency were also found in blood.

Trimming at V came to 0 bases and at J to 5 bases, leaving 3 bases not matched to a gene. This CDR3 is 14 amino acids long. This clonotype occurred many times. Its antigen is currently unknown. Amplified TCR beta CDR3 regions were obtained using RNA transcripts as template. First-round RT-PCR with HTBI primers preceded a second-round multiplex PCR. TCRdb re-called the multiplex PCR reads through MiXCR, storing one row per CDR3 protein. The sample lists hundreds of thousands of distinct CDR3 sequences; approximately 22% were seen once. Enrolled hyperthyroidism patients had a new diagnosis, a duration under 2 months, and an age of 18 to 65.

This chain links TRBV12-3 or TRBV12-4 with TRBJ2-5, with 7 bases aligning to TRBD1. Sequencing was done on a sample of peripheral blood. The clonotype originates from a woman aged 18-35 years with stable Graves' hyperthyroidism. Some clones in this sample may be carry-over from other donors' samples. The CDR3 coding sequence is TGTGCCAGCAGTTTAGCGACAGGGCGTGAGACCCAGTACTTC. Its protein is CASSLATGRETQYF.